This TCR beta chain originates from a study of cytomegalovirus exposure and HLA in healthy donors. The CDR3 covers 16 residues. Per germline, CDR1 SGHDT and CDR2 YYEEEE. V gave up 4 bases and J gave up 1 base, with 16 bases separating them. As for this clone: Its target is unknown.

Donors showed nominal health when sampled, although they likely had unrecorded immune exposures. With 60 Vbeta and 13 Jbeta primers, the PCR was carried out. Repertoires were generated with immunoSEQ multiplex PCR, while TCRdb's copy carries only in-frame clones and drops some. This table holds tens of thousands of clones, 70% to 80% found once. Overall study results and limits: The investigators catalogued 150 to 200 TCR beta chains as cytomegalovirus-associated. A prior analysis recorded that most TCR beta V segments were productive about 90% or about 30% of the time.

The sample comprised PBMCs. This TCR came from a middle-aged man in good health and CMV-seropositive. The chain couples TRBV5-6 to TRBJ2-3; D is possibly TRBD2 (5 bases). CDR3 amino acids: CASSADWGRGTDTQYF. Here the CDR3 DNA reads TGTGCCAGCAGCGCGGACTGGGGAAGGGGCACAGATACGCAGTATTTT.